Given below is one T cell receptor beta chain in context. Its specificity is not known. The source of the sample is a study of cytomegalovirus exposure and HLA in healthy donors. This PCR relied on a set of 60 Vbeta primers and 13 Jbeta primers. The table came from immunoSEQ multiplex PCR; TCRdb's copy has only in-frame clones and leaves some out. Altogether around 92,000 clones are present, approximately 72% being singletons, with the ten largest covering under 3%. The study's findings and limits: Sequence variants that were highly shared formed a cluster that was likely a sequencing artifact.

Germline CDR1 is GTSNPN and CDR2 is SVGIG (reference sequence). The CDR3 is made up of 12 amino acids. Trimming removed 2 bases from V and 9 bases from J, with 11 bases in between. This sequence was found in a female donor in good health and CMV-seropositive. Input material: PBMCs. This chain connects TRBV30 to TRBJ2-1; unclear D gene. CDR3 in DNA: TGTGCCTGGAGTCCATCGTCAGTTGAGCAGTTCTTC. As protein: CAWSPSSVEQFF.